Included here is one T cell receptor beta chain sequence, with context. CDR3 length: 13 amino acids. V was trimmed by 7 bases and J by 8 bases, leaving 15 bases between them. Germline V gene lookup returns CDR1 SEHNR and CDR2 FQNEAQ (reference sequence). Anyone with autoimmune disease history or systemic immunosuppression was excluded. Peripheral blood came from all dose cohorts at three timepoints. TCRdb keeps only in-frame clones here, not all; method: immunoSEQ multiplex PCR. Of about 79,000 clones in the sample, approximately 86% were seen once. This sample was included in a study of OX40 agonist ivuxolimab in advanced cancers. In the study overall: Hepatocellular carcinoma, melanoma, renal cell or head and neck cancer was diagnosed in the dose-escalation patients.

This material consisted of CD4+ or CD8+ T cells sorted from blood, taken in a trial of the OX40 agonist ivuxolimab. This TCR derives from an adult with an advanced solid tumor such as melanoma, head and neck, liver or kidney cancer. The chain recombines TRBV7-9 with TRBJ2-1; D might be TRBD1 (6 bases). The CDR3 DNA follows: TGTGCCAGCATACTTTGGGACAAGGATGAGCAGTTCTTC. It codes for CASILWDKDEQFF.